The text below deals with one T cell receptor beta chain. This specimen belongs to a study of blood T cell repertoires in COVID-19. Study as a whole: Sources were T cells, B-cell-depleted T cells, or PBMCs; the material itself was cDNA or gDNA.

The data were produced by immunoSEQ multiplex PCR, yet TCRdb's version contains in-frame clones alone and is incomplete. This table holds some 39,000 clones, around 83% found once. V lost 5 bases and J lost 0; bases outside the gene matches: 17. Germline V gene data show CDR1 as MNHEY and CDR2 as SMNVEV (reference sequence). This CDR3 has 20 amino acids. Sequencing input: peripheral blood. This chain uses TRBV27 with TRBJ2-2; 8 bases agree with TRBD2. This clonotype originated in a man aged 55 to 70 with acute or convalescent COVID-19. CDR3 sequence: CASSPTGTRRVGPNTGELFF. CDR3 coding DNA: TGTGCCAGCAGTCCTACGGGGACTAGGAGAGTTGGGCCGAACACCGGGGAGCTGTTTTTT.